This is a list of T cell receptor beta chains from one sample in a study of T cell repertoires in cytomegalovirus infection. The antigens of these receptors remain unknown. TCRdb reprocessed the reads with MiXCR, giving one entry per CDR3 protein. The table has some 350,000 distinct CDR3 sequences, about 35% seen once. The sample in question was cultured PBMCs, obtained from culture after CMV antigen stimulation. The receptors stem from a human donor in good health (CMV status not recorded). Some clones in this sample may be carry-over from other donors' samples. The CDR3 runs from the conserved cysteine through the conserved F or W. D genes are given only for firm matches. Rows give clone size only sometimes, using once, few, many, or a class for an expanded clone.

length: 14
J: TRBJ2-2
size: NA
V: TRBV19
D: NA
CDR3: CASSIRRAPGELFF
DNA: TGTGCCAGTAGTATTCGCAGGGCTCCCGGGGAGCTGTTTTTT

length: 18
J: TRBJ2-7
size: few
V: TRBV6-6
D: TRBD2
CDR3: CASSYSDGLAESSYEQYF
DNA: TGTGCCAGCAGTTACTCGGATGGGCTAGCGGAATCTTCCTACGAGCAGTACTTC

length: 17
J: TRBJ2-5
size: NA
V: TRBV27
D: NA
CDR3: CASSLLGETAPKETQYF
DNA: TGTGCCAGCAGTTTATTAGGGGAGACCGCCCCCAAGGAGACCCAGTACTTC

length: 15
J: TRBJ2-1
size: NA
V: TRBV12-3/TRBV12-4
D: NA
CDR3: CASSLTGGVGNEQFF
DNA: TGTGCCAGCAGTTTAACCGGAGGGGTGGGGAATGAGCAGTTCTTC

length: 15
J: TRBJ2-1
size: many
V: TRBV6-2/TRBV6-3
D: TRBD1
CDR3: CASSYLGQGNDEQFF
DNA: TGTGCCAGCAGTTATTTGGGACAGGGAAACGATGAGCAGTTCTTC

length: 16
J: TRBJ2-1
size: NA
V: TRBV20-1
D: TRBD2
CDR3: CSARGGLAGGVDEQFF
DNA: TGCAGTGCTAGAGGGGGCCTAGCGGGAGGAGTCGATGAGCAGTTCTTC

length: 16
J: TRBJ2-7
size: few
V: TRBV7-9
D: NA
CDR3: CASSPEQGLTSYEQYF
DNA: TGTGCCAGCAGCCCAGAACAGGGACTCACCTCCTACGAGCAGTACTTC

length: 11
J: TRBJ2-1
size: few
V: TRBV12-3/TRBV12-4
D: NA
CDR3: CASSFGGRQFF
DNA: TGTGCCAGCAGTTTCGGGGGAAGGCAGTTCTTC

length: 15
J: TRBJ1-5
size: NA
V: TRBV7-2
D: NA
CDR3: CASSLNQGSNQPQHF
DNA: TGTGCCAGCAGCTTAAACCAGGGAAGCAATCAGCCCCAGCATTTT

length: 14
J: TRBJ2-5
size: NA
V: TRBV11-3
D: NA
CDR3: CASSLRSGQETQYF
DNA: TGTGCCAGCAGCTTACGAAGCGGCCAAGAGACCCAGTACTTC

length: 13
J: TRBJ2-3
size: many
V: TRBV7-6
D: NA
CDR3: CASSLAVTDTQYF
DNA: TGTGCCAGCAGCTTAGCCGTAACAGATACGCAGTATTTT

length: 17
J: TRBJ1-5
size: many
V: TRBV4-1
D: NA
CDR3: CASSQHIIDSPNQPQHF
DNA: TGCGCCAGCAGCCAACATATAATCGACAGTCCAAATCAGCCCCAGCATTTT

length: 15
J: TRBJ2-5
size: few
V: TRBV6-2/TRBV6-3
D: NA
CDR3: CASQPAQPGKETQYF
DNA: TGTGCCAGTCAGCCCGCCCAGCCGGGGAAGGAGACCCAGTACTTC

length: 14
J: TRBJ2-7
size: few
V: TRBV6-2/TRBV6-3
D: TRBD2
CDR3: CASSASGSPHEQYF
DNA: TGTGCCAGCAGCGCTAGCGGGAGCCCCCACGAGCAGTACTTC

length: 20
J: TRBJ2-3
size: NA
V: TRBV4-3
D: TRBD2
CDR3: CASSQALTGLAGGTTDTQYF
DNA: TGCGCCAGCAGCCAAGCCTTGACAGGACTAGCGGGAGGGACCACAGATACGCAGTATTTT

length: 14
J: TRBJ2-3
size: few
V: TRBV18
D: NA
CDR3: CASSLAPRTDTQYF
DNA: TGTGCCAGCTCACTAGCACCTCGCACAGATACGCAGTATTTT

length: 13
J: TRBJ1-2
size: NA
V: TRBV7-2
D: NA
CDR3: CASSTPTDYGYTF
DNA: TGTGCCAGCAGCACCCCGACAGACTATGGCTACACCTTC

length: 17
J: TRBJ2-1
size: NA
V: TRBV10-3
D: NA
CDR3: CAISGPPTTELNNEQFF
DNA: TGTGCCATCAGTGGACCCCCGACCACAGAACTCAACAATGAGCAGTTCTTC

length: 15
J: TRBJ1-2
size: few
V: TRBV7-2
D: NA
CDR3: CASSLEELSIRGYTF
DNA: TGTGCCAGCAGCTTAGAAGAGCTCTCTATCAGGGGCTACACCTTC

length: 12
J: TRBJ2-7
size: NA
V: TRBV30
D: TRBD2
CDR3: CAWSLAGVQGYF
DNA: TGTGCCTGGTCCCTAGCGGGAGTCCAGGGGTACTTC

length: 13
J: TRBJ2-7
size: NA
V: TRBV12-3/TRBV12-4
D: NA
CDR3: CASTRADSYEQYF
DNA: TGTGCCAGCACCCGGGCCGACTCCTACGAGCAGTACTTC

length: 16
J: TRBJ2-5
size: many
V: TRBV7-2
D: TRBD2
CDR3: CASSPPRLAGLETQYF
DNA: TGTGCCAGCAGCCCCCCGAGACTAGCGGGATTAGAGACCCAGTACTTC

length: 14
J: TRBJ1-1
size: many
V: TRBV7-2
D: NA
CDR3: CASSLAGLNTEAFF
DNA: TGTGCCAGCAGCTTAGCGGGTCTGAACACTGAAGCTTTCTTT

length: 16
J: TRBJ1-1
size: NA
V: TRBV7-9
D: TRBD1
CDR3: CASSSRGGRGLTEAFF
DNA: TGTGCCAGCAGCTCCCGGGGGGGCAGGGGGCTTACTGAAGCTTTCTTT

length: 16
J: TRBJ1-1
size: NA
V: TRBV4-3
D: NA
CDR3: CASSQEGRLWDTEAFF
DNA: TGCGCCAGCAGCCAAGAGGGCAGGTTGTGGGACACTGAAGCTTTCTTT

length: 16
J: TRBJ1-2
size: few
V: TRBV4-1
D: NA
CDR3: CASSQDTDGSGYGYTF
DNA: TGCGCCAGCAGCCAAGATACGGACGGCTCGGGCTATGGCTACACCTTC

length: 16
J: TRBJ2-5
size: NA
V: TRBV20-1
D: TRBD2
CDR3: CSAPPPTSFAGETQYF
DNA: TGCAGTGCTCCGCCCCCGACTAGCTTCGCAGGGGAGACCCAGTACTTC

length: 15
J: TRBJ2-3
size: NA
V: TRBV27
D: NA
CDR3: CASSLIRVPGDTQYF
DNA: TGTGCCAGCAGTTTGATTCGGGTACCAGGAGATACGCAGTATTTT

length: 14
J: TRBJ1-2
size: few
V: TRBV7-2
D: NA
CDR3: CASSALWGGHGYTF
DNA: TGTGCCAGCAGCGCTCTTTGGGGGGGGCACGGCTACACCTTC

length: 14
J: TRBJ2-3
size: NA
V: TRBV7-2
D: NA
CDR3: CASSLGLLSDTQYF
DNA: TGTGCCAGCAGCTTAGGTTTACTTTCAGATACGCAGTATTTT

length: 15
J: TRBJ1-2
size: few
V: TRBV19
D: NA
CDR3: CASSIRGAAGYGYTF
DNA: TGTGCCAGTAGTATCCGGGGGGCCGCGGGCTATGGCTACACCTTC

length: 16
J: TRBJ1-1
size: NA
V: TRBV19
D: TRBD1
CDR3: CASSIATTGANTEAFF
DNA: TGTGCCAGTAGTATAGCCACCACAGGGGCGAACACTGAAGCTTTCTTT

length: 14
J: TRBJ2-1
size: many
V: TRBV7-3
D: NA
CDR3: CASSRGFRDNEQFF
DNA: TGTGCCAGCAGCCGAGGGTTTAGGGACAATGAGCAGTTCTTC

length: 14
J: TRBJ2-7
size: NA
V: TRBV6-5
D: NA
CDR3: CASRTGQVSYEQYF
DNA: TGTGCCAGCAGAACCGGACAAGTCTCCTACGAGCAGTACTTC

length: 14
J: TRBJ2-7
size: few
V: TRBV7-9
D: NA
CDR3: CASSRGTVAYEQYF
DNA: TGTGCCAGCAGCCGCGGGACGGTTGCCTACGAGCAGTACTTC

length: 12
J: TRBJ2-2
size: once
V: TRBV27
D: NA
CDR3: CASSLQGGELFF
DNA: TGTGCCAGCAGTCTCCAGGGCGGGGAGCTGTTTTTT

length: 12
J: TRBJ1-1
size: few
V: TRBV25-1
D: NA
CDR3: CASTRANTEAFF
DNA: TGTGCCAGCACCAGAGCCAACACTGAAGCTTTCTTT

length: 16
J: TRBJ1-1
size: medium-sized
V: TRBV7-2
D: NA
CDR3: CASSSRGGRGSTEAFF
DNA: TGTGCCAGCAGCTCACGTGGGGGTCGAGGGAGCACTGAAGCTTTCTTT

length: 15
J: TRBJ2-1
size: many
V: TRBV7-2
D: NA
CDR3: CASSLDPSYHNEQFF
DNA: TGTGCCAGCAGCTTAGACCCTAGCTACCACAATGAGCAGTTCTTC

length: 18
J: TRBJ1-4
size: NA
V: TRBV6-6
D: TRBD1
CDR3: CASSQTGGTGGLSDKLFF
DNA: TGTGCCAGCAGTCAAACAGGGGGGACAGGTGGACTTTCGGATAAACTGTTTTTT

length: 13
J: TRBJ1-2
size: NA
V: TRBV29-1
D: TRBD1
CDR3: CSVPQGGSWGYTF
DNA: TGCAGCGTCCCCCAGGGGGGGTCGTGGGGCTACACCTTC

length: 15
J: TRBJ2-1
size: NA
V: TRBV12-3/TRBV12-4
D: NA
CDR3: CASSPSGGPYNEQFF
DNA: TGTGCCAGCAGCCCCTCGGGGGGCCCCTACAATGAGCAGTTCTTC

length: 15
J: TRBJ2-1
size: NA
V: TRBV18
D: NA
CDR3: CASSPPTGGLNEQFF
DNA: TGTGCCAGCTCACCACCGACCGGGGGTCTCAATGAGCAGTTCTTC

length: 14
J: TRBJ1-6
size: many
V: TRBV6-1
D: TRBD1
CDR3: CASNPGQGSSPLHF
DNA: TGTGCCAGCAATCCGGGACAGGGAAGTTCACCCCTCCACTTT

length: 15
J: TRBJ2-5
size: NA
V: TRBV6-2/TRBV6-3
D: TRBD2
CDR3: CASLGLTSGRGAQYF
DNA: TGTGCCAGCCTAGGACTTACTAGCGGAAGAGGGGCCCAGTACTTC

length: 15
J: TRBJ2-3
size: few
V: TRBV7-4
D: TRBD2
CDR3: CASSLRLAGENTQYF
DNA: TGTGCCAGCAGCTTACGACTAGCGGGAGAAAATACGCAGTATTTT

length: 16
J: TRBJ1-4
size: NA
V: TRBV2
D: NA
CDR3: CASSTPAALPNEKLFF
DNA: TGTGCCAGCAGCACACCCGCGGCCCTGCCTAATGAAAAACTGTTTTTT

length: 13
J: TRBJ2-1
size: NA
V: TRBV27
D: NA
CDR3: CASTRAAGNEQFF
DNA: TGTGCCAGCACAAGGGCGGCGGGCAATGAGCAGTTCTTC

length: 11
J: TRBJ2-3
size: few
V: TRBV14
D: NA
CDR3: CASQSEDTQYF
DNA: TGTGCCAGCCAGAGTGAAGATACGCAGTATTTT

length: 17
J: TRBJ2-7
size: many
V: TRBV7-2
D: TRBD2
CDR3: CASSLDSGRRNFYEQYF
DNA: TGTGCCAGCAGCTTAGATAGCGGGAGAAGGAATTTCTACGAGCAGTACTTC

length: 15
J: TRBJ2-1
size: NA
V: TRBV6-5
D: NA
CDR3: CASSYITGAYNEQFF
DNA: TGTGCCAGCAGTTACATCACAGGAGCCTACAATGAGCAGTTCTTC

length: 13
J: TRBJ2-3
size: NA
V: TRBV5-6
D: NA
CDR3: CASSLAPQDTQYF
DNA: TGTGCCAGCAGCTTGGCGCCCCAAGATACGCAGTATTTT

length: 14
J: TRBJ2-7
size: NA
V: TRBV6-5
D: NA
CDR3: CASTPQGRIYEQYF
DNA: TGTGCCAGCACCCCCCAGGGTCGTATCTACGAGCAGTACTTC